One and the same sample provided the 26 T cell receptor beta chains below, sequenced in a study of blood T cell repertoires in COVID-19. Libraries were prepared by immunoSEQ multiplex PCR; TCRdb keeps only in-frame clonotypes and omits some of them. The sample consists of over 300,000 clones, 88% of them appearing once. Sequencing input: PBMCs or T cells enriched from blood (not recorded which). These receptors came from a woman aged 25 to 39 with acute COVID-19.

The V gene is TRBV10-1, the J gene TRBJ2-3, with D maybe TRBD1 (6 bases). Between the trimmed V and J ends, which lost 0 bases and 9 bases, there was a span of 10 bases. CDR1 WNHNN and CDR2 SYGVQD come from the germline V gene (reference sequence). CDR3 length: 13 residues. CDR3: CASSESPGDTQYF. Written as DNA, the CDR3 is TGCGCCAGCAGTGAGTCGCCAGGGGACACGCAGTATTTT.

This clone was counted between two and nine times. J is TRBJ1-4 and V is TRBV12-2; the table assigns TRBD1, which was not confirmed against the DNA. TRBV12-2 is a recognized pseudogene. The CDR3 length is 17 residues. The CDR3 DNA is TGTGCAAGTCGCTCCGGGACAGGGTCTATAAGCTATGAAAAACTGTTTTTT. Residues: CASRSGTGSISYEKLFF.

This clone was observed once. The chain carries TRBV6-4 and TRBJ1-1; the D is unclear. Germline V lookup: CDR1 MRHNA, CDR2 SNTAGT. With 2 bases removed from V and 7 bases from J, the gap between germline ends came to 14 bases. The CDR3 has 14 residues. CDR3 loop: CASSDGDPNGEAFF. DNA for the CDR3: TGTGCCAGCAGTGACGGAGACCCGAACGGTGAAGCTTTCTTT.

The chain joins TRBV30 to TRBJ1-4; 7 bases match TRBD1. V lost 0 bases and J lost 3; bases outside the gene matches: 4. The length of the CDR3 is 15 residues. Per the germline V gene, CDR1 is GTSNPN and CDR2 is SVGIG (reference sequence). The CDR3 nucleotides read TGTGCCTGGAGTGTAGGACAGGTTCCTAATGAAAAACTGTTTTTT. Residues: CAWSVGQVPNEKLFF.

The rearrangement uses TRBV5-5 and TRBJ2-3; maybe TRBD1 (5 bases). The CDR3 totals 16 residues. Between the trimmed V and J ends, which lost 3 bases and 2 bases, there was a span of 16 bases. Per germline, CDR1 SGHKS and CDR2 YYEKEE (reference sequence). The CDR3 DNA is TGTGCCAGCAGCTCGCAGACAGTATTAAACACAGATACGCAGTATTTT. This sequence encodes CASSSQTVLNTDTQYF.

J is TRBJ2-7 and V is TRBV6-1, with TRBD1 as a possible D gene (6 bases). CDR3 length equals 14 residues. The germline V and J ends were trimmed by 2 bases and 3 bases, with 11 bases remaining between them. Germline V gene lookup returns CDR1 MNHNS and CDR2 SASEGT. The CDR3 DNA reads as TGTGCCAGCAGTGAATCCCCAGGGGTCTACGAGCAGTACTTC. As protein: CASSESPGVYEQYF.

This clone occurred once. This chain links TRBV2 with TRBJ2-3; 8 bases map to TRBD2. The CDR3 length is 16 residues. The V gene end was trimmed by 4 bases and the J gene end by 2 bases; junction bases not matched to a gene: 8. From germline, CDR1 is SNHLY and CDR2 FYNNEI. In DNA, the CDR3 is TGTGCCAGCAGTGGTGGGGTCGGGGGGGACACAGATACGCAGTATTTT. Encoded protein: CASSGGVGGDTDTQYF.

The rearrangement links TRBV6-5 to TRBJ1-1; D is possibly TRBD1 (6 bases). The length of the CDR3 is 14 residues. Germline-derived CDR1 and CDR2 are MNHEY and SVGAGI. V lost 2 bases, J lost 0 bases, and 7 bases lay in between. This chain's CDR3 is CASSYRGMNTEAFF. The CDR3 nucleotides are TGTGCCAGCAGTTACAGGGGGATGAACACTGAAGCTTTCTTT.

The gene calls are TRBV19 and TRBJ2-3; possible D gene TRBD2, 6 bases. V lost 10 bases to trimming and J lost 4 bases, with 12 bases between them. CDR3 length: 12 residues. Germline assignment: CDR1 LNHDA and CDR2 SQIVND (reference sequence). This CDR3 is CATRWGADTQYF. For the CDR3, the DNA is TGTGCCACCCGGTGGGGGGCAGATACGCAGTATTTT.

The rearrangement joins TRBV3-1 (or the pseudogene TRBV3-2) to TRBJ2-7; maybe TRBD1 (6 bases). The germline gives CDR1 LGHDT, CDR2 YNNKEL (reference sequence). The CDR3 length is 16 residues. Deletions cut 0 bases from V and 2 bases from J, with 14 bases between. This chain's CDR3 is CASSQDRAGVPYEQYF. DNA for the CDR3: TGTGCCAGCAGCCAAGATAGGGCAGGGGTCCCCTACGAGCAGTACTTC.

This chain joins TRBV9 and TRBJ1-1; weak D call: TRBD1 (5 bases). The germline CDR1 and CDR2 sequences are SGDLS and YYNGEE. The CDR3 is 13 residues long. V lost 6 bases and J lost 0, with 9 bases in between. CDR3 loop: CASKRDLNTEAFF. DNA for the CDR3: TGTGCCAGCAAGAGGGACTTGAACACTGAAGCTTTCTTT.

This chain uses TRBV7-9 with TRBJ2-1, with 9 bases aligning to TRBD2. The CDR3 length is 16 residues. Germline-derived CDR1 and CDR2 are SEHNR and FQNEAQ (reference sequence). V lost 1 base, J lost 2 bases, and 3 bases stayed unmatched. The CDR3 is CASSLGASGAYNEQFF. As DNA, the CDR3 is TGTGCCAGCAGCTTAGGAGCTAGCGGGGCCTACAATGAGCAGTTCTTC.

This chain joins TRBV24-1 and TRBJ2-7; 8 bases line up with TRBD1. Germline lookup yields CDR1 KGHDR and CDR2 SFDVKD. The CDR3 runs 13 residues. The trim removed 12 bases at V and 5 bases at J, leaving 11 bases unmatched. CDR3 nucleotides: TGTGCCCCGGGACAGGAAGGCGTGAACGAGCAGTACTTC. Translated, it gives CAPGQEGVNEQYF.

The rearrangement links TRBV10-3 to TRBJ2-6; a weak D match, TRBD1 (6 bases). Germline CDR1 ENHRY, CDR2 SYGVKD. The germline V and J ends were trimmed by 10 bases and 0 bases, with 13 bases remaining between them. This CDR3 region has 15 residues. CDR3 loop: CATRQASSGANVLTF. DNA for the CDR3: TGTGCCACAAGACAGGCCAGCTCTGGGGCCAACGTCCTGACTTTC.

J is TRBJ1-1 and V is TRBV15, with D perhaps TRBD1 (5 bases). The CDR3 loop spans 15 amino acids. CDR1 is LNHNV and CDR2 is YYDKDF in the germline V gene (reference sequence). V lost 1 base to trimming and J lost 6 bases, with 15 bases between them. CDR3 residues: CATSRAQAPGAEAFF. DNA of the CDR3: TGTGCCACCAGCAGAGCACAGGCCCCGGGGGCTGAAGCTTTCTTT.

The chain employs TRBV7-2 and TRBJ1-4; D is unresolved. The CDR3 consists of 15 residues. CDR1 is SGHTA, CDR2 FQGNSA, per germline. V lost 5 bases and J 4 bases, leaving 14 bases between the germline ends. For the CDR3, the DNA is TGTGCCAGCAGCCTACGGTCGCGGCTTAATGAAAAACTGTTTTTT. Translated: CASSLRSRLNEKLFF. The variable domain in full, completed from reference TRBV7-2 and TRBJ1-4, reads GAGVSQSPSNKVTEKGKDVELRCDPISGHTALYWYRQSLGQGLEFLIYFQGNSAPDKSGLPSDRFSAERTGGSVSTLTIQRTQQEDSAVYLCASSLRSRLNEKLFFGSGTQLSVL.

This clone turned up a few times. The CDR3 nucleotides are TGTGCCATCAGTGAGATGGACAGGAGCTACACTGAAGCTTTCTTT. Translating gives CAISEMDRSYTEAFF. The V call is TRBV10-3, the J call TRBJ1-1, with 7 positions matching TRBD1. V dropped 2 bases and J dropped 3; count of bases not matched to a gene: 6. Germline V lookup: CDR1 ENHRY, CDR2 SYGVKD. This CDR3 comprises 15 residues.

V is TRBV24-1 and J is TRBJ2-2; 9 bases agree with TRBD1. Germline V gene data show CDR1 as KGHDR and CDR2 as SFDVKD. The CDR3 has 17 amino acids. V lost 4 bases to trimming and J lost 6 bases; unmatched junction nucleotides: 11. The CDR3: CATSDQTGTGRAGELFF. The CDR3 DNA reads TGTGCCACCAGTGACCAGACCGGGACAGGGAGGGCCGGGGAGCTGTTTTTT.

This chain joins TRBV6-5 and TRBJ2-7; D is perhaps TRBD2 (5 bases). Trimming shortened V by 2 bases and J by 2 bases, and 16 bases separated the two germline ends. The germline CDR1 and CDR2 sequences are MNHEY and SVGAGI. This CDR3 has 16 residues. CDR3 sequence: CASSYGYRGSTYEQYF. The CDR3 region has the DNA TGTGCCAGCAGTTACGGTTACCGGGGATCAACCTACGAGCAGTACTTC.

The chain is built from TRBV3-1 (or the pseudogene TRBV3-2) and TRBJ1-6; the D is unclear. CDR1 and CDR2 (germline): LGHDT, YNNKEL (reference sequence). The V gene lost 1 base and the J gene lost 7 bases, with 14 bases spanning the gap. The CDR3 consists of 16 residues. The CDR3: CASSQGRRSKNSPLHF. The DNA for the CDR3 is TGTGCCAGCAGCCAAGGCAGAAGGAGCAAGAATTCACCCCTCCACTTT.

The chain combines TRBV24-1 with TRBJ1-2; tentatively, D is TRBD1 (5 bases). Germline V gene data show CDR1 as KGHDR and CDR2 as SFDVKD. V was clipped by 3 bases and J by 3 bases, with 7 bases between them. The CDR3 extends over 13 amino acids. The CDR3 spells CATSDTGDYGYTF. In DNA, the CDR3 is TGTGCCACCAGTGATACAGGTGACTATGGCTACACCTTC.

The J gene is TRBJ1-4, the V gene TRBV2, with 8 nucleotides matching TRBD1. Germline assignment: CDR1 SNHLY and CDR2 FYNNEI. The CDR3 covers 15 residues. The trim removed 7 bases at V and 8 bases at J, leaving 12 bases unmatched. The chain's CDR3 is CASKGHGTGREKLFF. The CDR3 DNA follows: TGTGCCAGCAAGGGTCACGGGACAGGACGGGAAAAACTGTTTTTT.

This clone was observed a single time. The gene calls are TRBV27 and TRBJ1-1; no firm D call. Trimming removed 6 bases at V and 2 bases at J, with 16 bases between. This CDR3 is built from 15 residues. CDR1 is MNHEY, CDR2 SMNVEV, per germline (reference sequence). CDR3 loop: CASSPGVAPNTEAFF. The CDR3 bases are TGTGCCAGCAGCCCGGGAGTGGCCCCAAACACTGAAGCTTTCTTT.

This clone was detected only a few times. The rearrangement joins TRBV7-6 to TRBJ2-2; maybe TRBD1 (5 bases). Germline V gene lookup returns CDR1 SGHVS and CDR2 FNYEAQ. Between the trimmed V and J ends, which lost 2 bases and 4 bases, there was a span of 11 bases. CDR3 length: 15 residues. The CDR3 nucleotides read TGTGCCAGCAGCTTATCAGGGTCGGGCACCGGGGAGCTGTTTTTT. The encoded protein is CASSLSGSGTGELFF.

The V call is TRBV10-1, the J call TRBJ2-3; the match to TRBD2 covers 10 bases. The V and J ends lost 2 bases and 7 bases, in that order; junction bases with no gene match: 6. In germline, CDR1 is WNHNN, CDR2 SYGVQD (reference sequence). The CDR3 has 15 residues. CDR3 amino acids: CASSEERGGPNTQYF. The CDR3 DNA is TGCGCCAGCAGTGAGGAGCGGGGGGGCCCGAATACGCAGTATTTT.

J is TRBJ2-2 and V is TRBV3-1 (or the pseudogene TRBV3-2), with a possible D match to TRBD2 (6 bases). CDR3 length: 13 residues. V was cut by 2 bases and J by 6 bases, with 7 bases left in between. The V gene's germline CDR1 is LGHDT and CDR2 YNNKEL (reference sequence). This CDR3 reads CASSQLASGELFF. CDR3 sequence (DNA): TGTGCCAGCAGCCAACTAGCGTCCGGGGAGCTGTTTTTT.